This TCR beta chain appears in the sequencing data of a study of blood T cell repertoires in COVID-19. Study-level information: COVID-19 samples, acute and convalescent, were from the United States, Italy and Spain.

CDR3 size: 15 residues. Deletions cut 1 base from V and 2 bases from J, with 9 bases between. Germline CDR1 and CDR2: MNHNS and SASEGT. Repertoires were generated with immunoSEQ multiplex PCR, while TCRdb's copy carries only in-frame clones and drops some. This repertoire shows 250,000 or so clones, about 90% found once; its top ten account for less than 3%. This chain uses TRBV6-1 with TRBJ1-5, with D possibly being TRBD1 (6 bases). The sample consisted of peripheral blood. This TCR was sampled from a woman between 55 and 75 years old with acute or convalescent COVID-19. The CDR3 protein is CASSEGGGGNQPQHF. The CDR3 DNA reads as TGTGCCAGCAGTGAAGGGGGGGGCGGCAATCAGCCCCAGCATTTT.